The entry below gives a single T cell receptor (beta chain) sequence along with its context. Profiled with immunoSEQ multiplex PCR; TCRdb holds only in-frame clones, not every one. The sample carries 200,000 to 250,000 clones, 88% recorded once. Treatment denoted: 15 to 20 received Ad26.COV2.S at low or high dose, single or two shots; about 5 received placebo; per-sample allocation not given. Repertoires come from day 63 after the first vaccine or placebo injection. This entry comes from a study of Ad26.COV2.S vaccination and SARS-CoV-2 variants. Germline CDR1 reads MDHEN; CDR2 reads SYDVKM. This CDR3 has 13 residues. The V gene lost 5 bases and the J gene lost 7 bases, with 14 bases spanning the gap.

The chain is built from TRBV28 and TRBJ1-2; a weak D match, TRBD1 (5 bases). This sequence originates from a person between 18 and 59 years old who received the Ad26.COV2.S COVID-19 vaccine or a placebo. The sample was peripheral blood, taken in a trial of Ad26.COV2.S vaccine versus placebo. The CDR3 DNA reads TGTGCCAGCAGTATAAACAGGTTTGGTGGCTACACCTTC. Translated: CASSINRFGGYTF.